This T cell receptor (beta chain) appears in the sequencing data of a study of T cells in localized non-small cell lung cancer. Germline assignment: CDR1 MDHEN and CDR2 SYDVKM. The CDR3 extends over 15 amino acids. Between the trimmed V and J ends, which lost 5 bases and 2 bases, there was a span of 16 bases. TCRdb's copy holds only in-frame clones and misses some; the assay was immunoSEQ multiplex PCR. The profile covers 78,000 or so clones, with roughly 86% appearing a single time and about 2.7% taken by the ten largest. The chain is built from TRBV28 and TRBJ2-7; weak D call: TRBD1 (5 bases). The receptor was isolated from a man aged 35 to 69 with stage I lung adenocarcinoma. The source material was peripheral blood, sampled before any cancer treatment. CDR3 bases: TGTGCCAGCAGTCTAACAGGTTCCCCTCCCTACGAGCAGTACTTC. Its translation: CASSLTGSPPYEQYF.